These 4 T cell receptor beta chains were all obtained from the same sample, sequenced in a study of molecular identifiers for immune sequencing clone quantification. TCRdb fed the PCR reads into MiXCR, producing one record per CDR3 protein. The table shows approximately 550,000 distinct CDR3 sequences, with roughly 23% occurring only once. The specimen was naive CD8+ T cells from blood, with Jurkat cell RNA spiked in. The subset was: FACS-sorted CD8+CD4-CCR7+CD45RA+ naive T cells. The receptors originated from a human donor in good health. Some libraries in this study had Jurkat cell RNA spiked in.

This rearrangement joins TRBV3-1 to TRBJ1-2, with TRBD1 as a possible D gene (5 bases). Germline-derived CDR1 and CDR2 are LGHDT and YNNKEL (reference sequence). There are 15 residues in the CDR3. Trimming took 1 base from V and 3 from J, leaving 12 bases between them. The CDR3 sequence: CASSQVEGSYYGYTF. The CDR3 DNA follows: TGTGCCAGCAGCCAAGTCGAGGGGTCCTACTATGGCTACACCTTC.

The chain joins TRBV6-2 or TRBV6-3 to TRBJ2-7; 8 bases fit TRBD2. Germline trimming cut 4 bases from V and 5 bases from J; bases unmatched to any gene: 13. CDR3 length: 16 residues. Germline-derived CDR1 and CDR2 are MNHEY and SVGEGT. CDR3 sequence reads: CASSSPVVAGYHEQYF. The DNA of the CDR3 is TGTGCCAGCAGTTCTCCCGTGGTAGCGGGGTATCACGAGCAGTACTTC.

This clonotype was counted many times. The chain couples TRBV2 to TRBJ1-5; D uncertain. Trimming shortened V by 6 bases and J by 4 bases, and 16 bases separated the two germline ends. In germline, CDR1 is SNHLY, CDR2 FYNNEI. The CDR3 runs to 15 residues. CDR3 DNA sequence: TGTGCCAGCAGCCCTGGAGTACACGGGAATCAGCCCCAGCATTTT. Translated: CASSPGVHGNQPQHF.

A remark on this clonotype: A much more abundant neighbour one base away suggests this may be a read error. The chain couples TRBV5-1 to TRBJ1-1; no reliable D call. The germline CDR1 and CDR2 sequences are SGHRS and YFSETQ. The CDR3 has 14 residues. The CDR3 is CASGLVTVGAEAFF. CDR3 sequence (DNA): TGCGCCAGCGGCTTGGTAACGGTCGGGGCTGAAGCTTTCTTT.